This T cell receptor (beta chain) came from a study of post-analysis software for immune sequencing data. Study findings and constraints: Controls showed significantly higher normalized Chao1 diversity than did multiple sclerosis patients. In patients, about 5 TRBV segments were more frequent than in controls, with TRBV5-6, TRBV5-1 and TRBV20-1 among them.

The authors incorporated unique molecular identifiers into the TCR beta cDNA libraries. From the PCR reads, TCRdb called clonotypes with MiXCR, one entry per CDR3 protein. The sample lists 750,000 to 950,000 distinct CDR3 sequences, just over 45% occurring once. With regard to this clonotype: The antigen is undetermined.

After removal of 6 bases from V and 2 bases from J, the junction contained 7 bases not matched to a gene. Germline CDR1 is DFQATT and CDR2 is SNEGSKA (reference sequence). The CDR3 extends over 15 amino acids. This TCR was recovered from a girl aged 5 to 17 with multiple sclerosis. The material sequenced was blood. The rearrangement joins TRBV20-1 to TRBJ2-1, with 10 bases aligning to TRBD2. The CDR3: CSALPSGSPYNEQFF. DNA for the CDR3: TGCAGTGCACTCCCTAGCGGGAGCCCCTACAATGAGCAGTTCTTC.